This T cell receptor beta chain was identified in a study of CD4+ T cells in melanoma. This clone has only one observation. As yet, its antigen is unknown. Assay: immunoSEQ multiplex PCR; the TCRdb copy retains only in-frame clones and omits some. In the table there are approximately 14,000 clones, approximately 80% of which are singletons. This CDR3 comprises 15 residues. Trimming removed 3 bases at V and 3 bases at J, with 12 bases between. Germline-derived CDR1 and CDR2 are SGHAT and FQNNGV. The study's findings and limits: A reported correlation linked neoantigen-specific CD4+ T cells to CD8+, macrophage and B cell function. Reportedly, melanoma neoantigen-specific CD4+ T cells showed varied differentiation states.

This sequence originates from a human donor with melanoma. This chain links TRBV11-2 with TRBJ2-1; D perhaps matches TRBD1 (8 bases). Source material: cells from a culture (not recorded whether cultured in vitro). CDR3 in DNA: TGTGCCAGCAGCTTTACAGGGGGGGACTACAATGAGCAGTTCTTC. Its protein product is CASSFTGGDYNEQFF. Supplemented by reference TRBV11-2 and TRBJ2-1, the full variable domain reads EAGVAQSPRYKIIEKRQSVAFWCNPISGHATLYWYQQILGQGPKLLIQFQNNGVVDDSQLPKDRFSAERLKGVDSTLKIQPAKLEDSAVYLCASSFTGGDYNEQFFGPGTRLTVL.